This is a list of T cell receptor beta chains from one sample in a study of blood T cell repertoires in COVID-19. The table came from immunoSEQ multiplex PCR; TCRdb's copy has only in-frame clones and leaves some out. The sample contains about 80,000 clones, 82% of which appear only once. Sequenced sample: peripheral blood. These receptors were collected from a woman in her sixties or seventies with acute or convalescent COVID-19. Each CDR3 is given with its conserved first and last residue. Each record gives: D gene, V gene, J gene, clone size, CDR3 protein, CDR3 DNA. A D gene is named only where the DNA matches it firmly. Not every row has a clone size; where given, it reads once, few, many or a size class.

>TRBD1|TRBV2|TRBJ2-1|.
CASSELGTGSFNEQFF
TGTGCCAGCAGTGAACTTGGGACAGGGAGTTTCAATGAGCAGTTCTTC
>.|TRBV25-1|TRBJ2-2|.
CASSEPNKQYPNTGELFF
TGTGCCAGCAGTGAACCGAATAAACAATATCCGAACACCGGGGAGCTGTTTTTT
>TRBD2|TRBV2|TRBJ2-2|.
CASSELREVPGELFF
TGTGCCAGCAGTGAACTGCGGGAGGTACCCGGGGAGCTGTTTTTT
>TRBD1|TRBV5-1|TRBJ1-5|once
CASSLRATAAGGWQPQHF
TGCGCCAGCAGCTTGAGGGCTACTGCGGCAGGGGGGTGGCAGCCCCAGCATTTT
>TRBD1|TRBV29-1|TRBJ2-5|.
CSVPRTGGSETQYF
TGCAGCGTTCCCCGGACAGGGGGCAGCGAGACCCAGTACTTC
>.|TRBV19|TRBJ2-5|.
CASSMGRLVNRAYHVQETQYF
TGTGCCAGTAGTATGGGTCGGTTGGTGAACAGGGCCTATCACGTACAAGAGACCCAGTACTTC
>TRBD1|TRBV29-1|TRBJ2-3|.
CSVGGQAHTDTQYF
TGCAGCGTTGGGGGACAGGCCCACACAGATACGCAGTATTTT
>.|TRBV29-1|TRBJ2-7|once
CSASGRSSYEQYF
TGCAGCGCCTCAGGGAGGAGCTCCTACGAGCAGTACTTC
>.|TRBV11-2|TRBJ1-1|.
CASSFLGEGEAFF
TGTGCCAGCAGCTTTTTAGGGGAAGGTGAAGCTTTCTTT
>TRBD2|TRBV3-1/TRBV3-2|TRBJ2-7|.
CASSPTSGGGTYEQYF
TGTGCCAGCAGCCCCACTAGCGGAGGGGGTACCTACGAGCAGTACTTC
>.|TRBV2|TRBJ2-5|.
CASMPLRGETQYF
TGTGCCAGCATGCCCTTGAGAGGGGAGACCCAGTACTTC
>TRBD1|TRBV24-1|TRBJ2-3|.
CATSDEGADTQYF
TGTGCCACCAGTGATGAGGGGGCGGATACGCAGTATTTT
>.|TRBV27|TRBJ1-6|.
CASSLGLNNSPLHF
TGTGCCAGCAGTTTAGGGCTGAATAATTCACCCCTCCACTTT
>TRBD2|TRBV19|TRBJ2-7|.
CASSIRGGRIDEQYF
TGTGCCAGTAGTATTCGTGGCGGGAGGATCGACGAGCAGTACTTC
>TRBD1|TRBV5-1|TRBJ1-2|few
CASRGTGGAYGYTF
TGCGCCAGCAGGGGGACAGGGGGCGCGTATGGCTACACCTTC
>TRBD1|TRBV5-6|TRBJ1-2|.
CASSLGQGGYTF
TGTGCCAGCAGCTTAGGACAGGGGGGCTACACCTTC
>.|TRBV29-1|TRBJ1-4|few
CSATGTRNEKLFF
TGCAGCGCCACCGGGACACGGAATGAAAAACTGTTTTTT
>TRBD2|TRBV7-9|TRBJ2-1|.
CASSLVLAGYNEQFF
TGTGCCAGCAGCTTAGTGCTAGCGGGTTACAATGAGCAGTTCTTC
>TRBD1|TRBV2|TRBJ2-7|once
CASSMGQGVPYEQYF
TGTGCCAGCAGTATGGGACAGGGGGTCCCCTACGAGCAGTACTTC
>TRBD2|TRBV6-5|TRBJ2-1|.
CASRNHPSGREQFF
TGTGCCAGCAGGAACCACCCTAGCGGGAGGGAGCAGTTCTTC
>TRBD2|TRBV7-3|TRBJ2-3|.
CASSPSGGTDTQYF
TGTGCCAGCTCACCTAGCGGGGGTACAGATACGCAGTATTTT
>.|TRBV5-1|TRBJ2-1|.
CASKASGDNEQFF
TGCGCCAGCAAGGCTTCGGGTGATAATGAGCAGTTCTTC
>TRBD2|TRBV5-1|TRBJ2-3|once
CASSSGGTPYIATQYF
TGCGCCAGCAGCTCGGGGGGGACTCCGTATATCGCTACGCAGTATTTT
>.|TRBV5-4|TRBJ2-5|.
CASSLGPGLTKETQYF
TGTGCCAGCAGCTTGGGCCCGGGACTCACTAAAGAGACCCAGTACTTC
>.|TRBV5-5|TRBJ1-4|few
CASSLGGQNMEKLFF
TGTGCCAGCAGCTTGGGAGGACAGAACATGGAAAAACTGTTTTTT
>.|TRBV30|TRBJ1-2|once
CAWSGGLGYTF
TGTGCCTGGAGTGGGGGCCTCGGCTACACCTTC
>.|TRBV7-8|TRBJ1-5|.
CASSLEGRISNQPQHF
TGTGCCAGCAGCTTAGAGGGGAGGATTAGCAATCAGCCCCAGCATTTT
>.|TRBV4-1|TRBJ2-7|.
CASSQVPGVSYEQYF
TGCGCCAGCAGCCAAGTCCCAGGGGTCTCCTACGAGCAGTACTTC
>.|TRBV10-2|TRBJ1-1|.
CASSDRSLRRNTEAFF
TGCGCCAGCAGTGATAGGAGCCTCCGGAGGAACACTGAAGCTTTCTTT
>TRBD1|TRBV19|TRBJ2-5|once
CASSTTGTGKETQYF
TGTGCCAGTAGTACCACCGGGACAGGGAAAGAGACCCAGTACTTC
>.|TRBV28|TRBJ2-3|.
CASSTQGDTQYF
TGTGCCAGCAGTACACAGGGAGATACGCAGTATTTT
>.|TRBV7-9|TRBJ2-7|.
CASSNQDYYYEQYF
TGTGCCAGCAGCAATCAGGACTATTACTACGAGCAGTACTTC
>.|TRBV20-1|TRBJ2-7|.
CSASDSYEQYF
TGCAGTGCTAGTGATTCTTACGAGCAGTACTTC
>.|TRBV7-2|TRBJ2-7|.
CASSFRAGLSYEQYF
TGTGCCAGCAGCTTTCGAGCGGGCCTATCCTACGAGCAGTACTTC
>.|TRBV12-5|TRBJ2-5|.
CASGSSGLEVQETQYF
TGTGCTAGTGGTTCCTCCGGTTTAGAGGTTCAAGAGACCCAGTACTTC
>.|TRBV28|TRBJ1-2|few
CASSLATGSGPTF
TGTGCCAGCAGTTTAGCCACAGGTTCCGGGCCCACCTTC
>TRBD1|TRBV10-2|TRBJ1-2|.
CASSQGARDGYTF
TGCGCCAGCAGCCAGGGGGCGCGAGATGGCTACACCTTC
>.|TRBV2|TRBJ1-5|few
CASRASPSQPQHF
TGTGCCAGCAGGGCATCGCCCTCTCAGCCCCAGCATTTT
>.|TRBV10-2|TRBJ2-7|.
CASSQRRVYEQYF
TGCGCCAGCAGCCAGAGGAGGGTGTACGAGCAGTACTTC
>.|TRBV2|TRBJ1-1|.
CASSAGHSNTEAFF
TGTGCCAGCAGTGCGGGACACTCGAACACTGAAGCTTTCTTT